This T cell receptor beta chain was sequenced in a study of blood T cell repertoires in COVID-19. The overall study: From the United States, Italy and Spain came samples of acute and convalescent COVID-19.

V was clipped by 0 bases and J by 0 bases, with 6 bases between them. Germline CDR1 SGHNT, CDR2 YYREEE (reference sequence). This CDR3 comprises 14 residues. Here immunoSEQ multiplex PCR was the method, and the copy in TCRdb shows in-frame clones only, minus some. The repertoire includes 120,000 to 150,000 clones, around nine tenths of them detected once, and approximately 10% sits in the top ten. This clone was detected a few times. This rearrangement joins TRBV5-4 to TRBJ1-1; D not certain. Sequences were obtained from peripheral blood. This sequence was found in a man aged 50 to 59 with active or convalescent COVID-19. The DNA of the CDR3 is TGTGCCAGCAGCTTGGCAGGCATGAACACTGAAGCTTTCTTT. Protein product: CASSLAGMNTEAFF.